This T cell receptor (beta chain) was sequenced during a study of early T cells in non-severe SARS-CoV-2 infection. Study details: The chains were unpaired, and the sequenced material was bulk RNA from unsorted whole blood. Whole-study findings and limits: Anti-spike CD8 specificities were favored by VDJdb matching, whose results missed private and CD4 specificities.

This CDR3 has 14 residues. Germline V gene sequence: CDR1 DFQATT, CDR2 SNEGSKA (reference sequence). Trimming at V came to 6 bases and at J to 0 bases, leaving 2 bases not matched to a gene. This clonotype has at least ten counts. Its antigen is not known. The protocol attached unique molecular identifiers to individual cDNA molecules. MiXCR, run by TCRdb on the 5' RACE reads, gives a single entry per CDR3 protein. This sample has tens of thousands of distinct CDR3 sequences, with roughly 9% found just once. This chain joins TRBV20-1 and TRBJ1-6; 7 bases match TRBD1. The source material was whole blood. This sequence was found in an adult who was a healthcare worker with PCR-confirmed SARS-CoV-2 infection or an uninfected control (not recorded which). The CDR3 spells CSAQGGSYNSPLHF. CDR3 DNA sequence: TGCAGTGCGCAGGGGGGCTCCTATAATTCACCCCTCCACTTT.